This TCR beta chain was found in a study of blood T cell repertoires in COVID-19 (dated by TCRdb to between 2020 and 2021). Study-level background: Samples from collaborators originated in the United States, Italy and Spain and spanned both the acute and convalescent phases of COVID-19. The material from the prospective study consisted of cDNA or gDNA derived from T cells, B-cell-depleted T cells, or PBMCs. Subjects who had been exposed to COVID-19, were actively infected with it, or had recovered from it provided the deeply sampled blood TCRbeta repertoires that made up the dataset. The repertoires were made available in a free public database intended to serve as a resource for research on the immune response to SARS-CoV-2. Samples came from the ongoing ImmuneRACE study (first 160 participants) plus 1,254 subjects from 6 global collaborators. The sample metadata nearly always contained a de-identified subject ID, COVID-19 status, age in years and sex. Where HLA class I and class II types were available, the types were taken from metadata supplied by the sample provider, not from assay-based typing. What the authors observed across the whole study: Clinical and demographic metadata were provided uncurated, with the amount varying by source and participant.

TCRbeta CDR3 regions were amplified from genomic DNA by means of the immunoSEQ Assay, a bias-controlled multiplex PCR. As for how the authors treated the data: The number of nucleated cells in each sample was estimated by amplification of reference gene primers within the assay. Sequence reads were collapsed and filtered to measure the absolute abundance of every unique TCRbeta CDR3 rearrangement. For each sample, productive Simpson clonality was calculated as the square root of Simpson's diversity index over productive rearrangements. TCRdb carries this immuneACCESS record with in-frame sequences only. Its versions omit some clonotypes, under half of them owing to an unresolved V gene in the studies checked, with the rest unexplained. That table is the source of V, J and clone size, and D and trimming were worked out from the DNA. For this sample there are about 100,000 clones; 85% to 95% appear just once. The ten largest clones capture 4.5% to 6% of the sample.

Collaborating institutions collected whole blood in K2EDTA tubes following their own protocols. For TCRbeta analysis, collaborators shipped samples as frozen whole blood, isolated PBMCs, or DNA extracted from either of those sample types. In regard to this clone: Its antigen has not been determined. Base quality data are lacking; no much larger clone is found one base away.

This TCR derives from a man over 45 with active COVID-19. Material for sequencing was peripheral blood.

The CDR3 region reads CASSVDHMNTEAFF. In nucleotide form, the sequence is TGTGCCAGCAGCGTAGATCACATGAACACTGAAGCTTTCTTT. This chain joins TRBV9 to TRBJ1-1; the D gene identity is not certain. Inclusive of the bounding cysteine and phenylalanine, the CDR3 is 14 residues long. Only the CDR3 DNA stays, 42 bases, in frame from base 1. V and J are truncated by 0 bases and 0 bases respectively, leaving an intervening sequence of 6 bases. From the germline V gene, CDR1 is SGDLS and CDR2 is YYNGEE.